This T cell receptor beta chain was recovered during a study of glioma-infiltrating T cells after dendritic cell vaccination. Study-wide results and caveats: Longer survival after dendritic cell vaccination followed higher pretreatment TIL content.

Germline CDR1 SGHDN, CDR2 FVKESK. The CDR3 loop spans 15 amino acids. The ends lost 4 bases at V and 4 bases at J; junction bases unmatched: 6. Sequenced by immunoSEQ multiplex PCR; TCRdb stores in-frame clones only, minus some. The sample has approximately 82,000 clones, roughly 90% seen once; the top ten hold about 3%. Remarks on this clone: Its antigen is as yet unknown.

The TCR sequence derives from a human donor with glioblastoma. Specimen: blood, collected before dendritic cell vaccination. This chain joins TRBV14 and TRBJ2-2; 7 bases line up with TRBD1. The CDR3 loop is CASSRKTGLTGELFF. The CDR3 bases are TGTGCCAGCAGCCGGAAGACAGGGCTCACCGGGGAGCTGTTTTTT. Looking up the rest from reference TRBV14 and TRBJ2-2 gives the full variable domain: EAGVTQFPSHSVIEKGQTVTLRCDPISGHDNLYWYRRVMGKEIKFLLHFVKESKQDESGMPNNRFLAERTGGTYSTLKVQPAELEDSGVYFCASSRKTGLTGELFFGEGSRLTVL.